Shown below are 5 T cell receptor beta chains from a single sample sequenced in a study of OX40 agonist ivuxolimab in advanced cancers. Produced via immunoSEQ multiplex PCR; TCRdb's table is partial and in-frame only. The sample holds roughly 64,000 clones, roughly 81% seen once. Sequenced material: CD4+ or CD8+ T cells sorted from blood, taken in a trial of the OX40 agonist ivuxolimab. The origin of the receptors is an adult with an advanced solid tumor such as melanoma, head and neck, liver or kidney cancer.

This chain joins TRBV14 and TRBJ2-5; D ambiguous. Trimming left V 6 bases short and J 5 bases short, with 10 bases between. Germline CDR1 SGHDN, CDR2 FVKESK. The CDR3 is made up of 12 amino acids. The CDR3: CASSPTRETQYF. As DNA, the CDR3 is TGTGCCAGCAGTCCAACCCGGGAGACCCAGTACTTC.

The chain recombines TRBV4-2 with TRBJ2-7; TRBD2 aligns across 9 bases. CDR3 length: 15 amino acids. Germline CDR1 reads LGHNA; CDR2 reads YNFKEQ. V shed 0 bases and J 4 bases; nucleotides not matched to a gene: 4. This chain's CDR3 is CASSQELAGLYEQYF. CDR3 nucleotide sequence: TGTGCCAGCAGCCAAGAGCTAGCGGGACTATACGAGCAGTACTTC.

This chain joins TRBV6-1 and TRBJ1-1, with no clear D. The CDR3 has 13 amino acids. Germline CDR1 is MNHNS and CDR2 is SASEGT. The germline V and J ends were trimmed by 6 bases and 9 bases, with 17 bases remaining between them. Written as DNA, the CDR3 is TGTGCCAGCAGGAAACTCGGGCACGTGAAAGCTTTCTTT. It translates to CASRKLGHVKAFF.

V usage is TRBV7-3 and J usage is TRBJ2-3, with 9 bases matching TRBD2. V was clipped by 5 bases and J by 4 bases; unmatched bases: 4. Germline assignment: CDR1 SGHTA and CDR2 FQGTGA. This CDR3 is 14 amino acids long. The CDR3: CASSPSGIADTQYF. The DNA of the CDR3 is TGTGCCAGCAGCCCTAGCGGGATCGCAGATACGCAGTATTTT.

The CDR3 here is CAWNVSPSPGTEAFF. Written as DNA, the CDR3 is TGTGCCTGGAATGTGAGTCCGTCTCCGGGCACTGAAGCTTTCTTT. The chain recombines TRBV30 with TRBJ1-1, with no clear D. The CDR3 spans 15 residues. Germline CDR1 reads GTSNPN; CDR2 reads SVGIG (reference sequence). Trimming cost V 4 bases and J 4 bases, with 19 bases left between them. Based on the CDR3 plus reference TRBV30 and TRBJ1-1, the full variable domain is SQTIHQWPATLVQPVGSPLSLECTVEGTSNPNLYWYRQAAGRGLQLLFYSVGIGQISSEVPQNLSASRPQDRQFILSSKKLLLSDSGFYLCAWNVSPSPGTEAFFGQGTRLTVV.